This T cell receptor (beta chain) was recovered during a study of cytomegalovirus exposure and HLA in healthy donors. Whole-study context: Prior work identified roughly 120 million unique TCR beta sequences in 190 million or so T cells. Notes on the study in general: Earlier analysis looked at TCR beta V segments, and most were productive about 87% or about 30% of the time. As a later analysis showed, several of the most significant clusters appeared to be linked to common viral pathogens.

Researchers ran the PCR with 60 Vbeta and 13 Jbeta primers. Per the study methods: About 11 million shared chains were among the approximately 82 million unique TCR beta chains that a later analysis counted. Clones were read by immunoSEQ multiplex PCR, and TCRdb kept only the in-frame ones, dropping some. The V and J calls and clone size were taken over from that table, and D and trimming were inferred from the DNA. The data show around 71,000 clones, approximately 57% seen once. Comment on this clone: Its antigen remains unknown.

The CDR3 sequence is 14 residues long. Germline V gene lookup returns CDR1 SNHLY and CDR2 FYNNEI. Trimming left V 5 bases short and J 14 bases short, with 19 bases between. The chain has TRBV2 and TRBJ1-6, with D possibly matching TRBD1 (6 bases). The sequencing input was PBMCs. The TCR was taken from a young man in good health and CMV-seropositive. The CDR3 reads CASSSGGVIKSLHF. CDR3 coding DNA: TGTGCCAGCAGTTCGGGGGGCGTGATTAAATCCCTCCACTTT.